A single sample gave rise to the 3 T cell receptor beta chains below, sequenced in a study of T-cell reconstitution after alpha-beta-depleted transplantation in children. It was with unique molecular identifiers that the TCRbeta library was prepared. TCRdb redid the calling of the PCR reads with MiXCR, one entry per CDR3 protein. This sample has about 510,000 distinct CDR3 sequences, with about an eighth found just once. The sample consisted of PBMCs, mostly from graft donor cells, taken 180 days after TCRalphabeta/CD19-depleted stem cell transplant. The receptors here all came from a female patient aged 2 to 10 who had a stem cell transplant for aplastic anemia, so the T cells may come from the graft donor.

The chain recombines TRBV6-1 with TRBJ2-7, with 8 bases matching TRBD2. There are 13 residues in the CDR3. Germline V gives CDR1 MNHNS, CDR2 SASEGT. Trimming removed 5 bases from V and 7 bases from J; junction bases left unmatched: 7. The CDR3 reads CASSQRESGEQYV. CDR3 nucleotide sequence: TGTGCCAGCAGTCAGCGGGAGTCGGGGGAGCAGTACGTC.

This clonotype was seen a few times. The V gene is TRBV9, the J gene TRBJ2-4, with D possibly being TRBD1 or TRBD2 (6 bases each). V lost 2 bases and J 12 bases, leaving 21 bases between the germline ends. Germline V gene data show CDR1 as SGDLS and CDR2 as YYNGEE. There are 15 residues in the CDR3. CDR3 bases: TGTGCCAGCAGCGTTCAGACAGAGAACGGGGGCAGTCAGTACTTC. This sequence encodes CASSVQTENGGSQYF.

V and J are TRBV4-3 and TRBJ1-3; D is unresolved. Trimming took 3 bases from V and 1 from J, leaving 13 bases between them. The CDR3 sequence is 16 residues long. The germline gives CDR1 LGHNA, CDR2 YSLEER. The CDR3 DNA sequence: TGCGCCAGCAGCCATCTACCGAGGGAGTCTGGAAACACCATATATTTT. This gives the protein CASSHLPRESGNTIYF.